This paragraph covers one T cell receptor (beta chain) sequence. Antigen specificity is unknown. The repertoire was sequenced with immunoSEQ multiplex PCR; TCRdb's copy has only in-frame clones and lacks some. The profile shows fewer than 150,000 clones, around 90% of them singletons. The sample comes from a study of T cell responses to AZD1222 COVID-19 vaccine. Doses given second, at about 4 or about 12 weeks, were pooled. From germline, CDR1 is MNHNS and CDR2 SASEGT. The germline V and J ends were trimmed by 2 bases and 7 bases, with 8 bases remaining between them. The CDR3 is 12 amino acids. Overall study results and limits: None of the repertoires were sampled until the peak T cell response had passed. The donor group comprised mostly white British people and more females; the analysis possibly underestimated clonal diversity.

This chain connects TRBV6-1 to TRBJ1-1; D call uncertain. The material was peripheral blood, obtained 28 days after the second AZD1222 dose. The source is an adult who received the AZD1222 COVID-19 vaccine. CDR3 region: CASSERKSEAFF. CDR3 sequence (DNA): TGTGCCAGCAGTGAAAGGAAAAGTGAAGCTTTCTTT.